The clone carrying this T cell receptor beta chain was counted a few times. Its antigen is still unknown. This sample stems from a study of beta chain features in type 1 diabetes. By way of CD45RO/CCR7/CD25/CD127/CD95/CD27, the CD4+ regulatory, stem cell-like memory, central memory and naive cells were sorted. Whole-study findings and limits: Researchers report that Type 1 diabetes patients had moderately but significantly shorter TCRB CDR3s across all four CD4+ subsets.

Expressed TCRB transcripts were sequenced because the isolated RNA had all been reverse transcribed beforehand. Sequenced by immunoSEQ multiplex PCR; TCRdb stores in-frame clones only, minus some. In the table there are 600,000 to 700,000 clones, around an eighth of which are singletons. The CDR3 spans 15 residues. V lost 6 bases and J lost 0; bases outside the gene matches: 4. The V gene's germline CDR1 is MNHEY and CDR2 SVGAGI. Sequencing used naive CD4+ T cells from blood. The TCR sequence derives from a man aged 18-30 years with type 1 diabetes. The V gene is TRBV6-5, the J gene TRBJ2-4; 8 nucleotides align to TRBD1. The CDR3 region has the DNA TGTGCCAGCAGATCTGGACAGGGAGCCAAAAACATTCAGTACTTC. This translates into CASRSGQGAKNIQYF.